This TCR beta chain was captured by sequencing in a study of cytomegalovirus exposure and HLA in healthy donors. PCR primers comprised 60 Vbeta and 13 Jbeta primers. Profiled with immunoSEQ multiplex PCR; TCRdb holds only in-frame clones, not every one. The sample contains 180,000 or so clones, just over 75% of which appear only once. Healthy bone marrow donors made up the donors. CDR3 size: 17 residues. Between the trimmed V and J ends, which lost 0 bases and 3 bases, there was a span of 15 bases. In germline, CDR1 is LNHNV, CDR2 YYDKDF (reference sequence). A note on this clone: The antigen remains undetermined.

Study-level results: Indistinguishable V segments, including TRBV6-2 and TRBV6-3, were excluded.

The clonotype comes from a man aged 18 to 29 in good health and CMV-seronegative. The genes are TRBV15 and TRBJ2-1; D unresolved. Material for sequencing was PBMCs. This CDR3 is CATSRDWVPPGYNEQFF. DNA of the CDR3: TGTGCCACCAGCAGAGATTGGGTCCCCCCAGGCTACAATGAGCAGTTCTTC.